This is a list of T cell receptor beta chains from one sample in a study of blood T cell repertoires in COVID-19. TCRdb keeps only in-frame clones here, not all; method: immunoSEQ multiplex PCR. The table includes around 100,000 clones, less than 90% detected once. Source material: peripheral blood. The receptors come from a man in his 70s with active or convalescent COVID-19. Each CDR3 is given with its conserved first and last residue. The D gene is left open where the match is weak. Only part of the rows carry a size: once, few, many, or a class if the clone is expanded.

d_gene | abundance | j_gene | v_gene | CDR3aa | CDR3nt
NA | NA | TRBJ1-2 | TRBV6-5 | CASSEGSYGYTF | TGTGCCAGCTCGGAGGGGAGCTATGGCTACACCTTC
TRBD2 | NA | TRBJ2-5 | TRBV4-3 | CASSQDGVAGEETQYF | TGCGCCAGCAGCCAAGATGGGGTAGCGGGGGAAGAGACCCAGTACTTC
TRBD2 | NA | TRBJ2-5 | TRBV5-4 | CASSPGGLPTQETQYF | TGTGCCAGCAGCCCGGGGGGACTCCCAACACAAGAGACCCAGTACTTC
NA | NA | TRBJ2-5 | TRBV6-2/TRBV6-3 | CASSIGGLQETQYF | TGTGCCAGCAGCATCGGGGGGCTCCAAGAGACCCAGTACTTC
TRBD2 | NA | TRBJ2-5 | TRBV6-5 | CASSYGSGGPGETQYF | TGTGCCAGCAGTTACGGGAGCGGGGGGCCGGGAGAGACCCAGTACTTC
NA | NA | TRBJ2-2 | TRBV6-5 | CASRDTELFF | TGTGCCAGCCGGGACACGGAGCTGTTTTTT
TRBD1 | NA | TRBJ1-6 | TRBV28 | CASSSTTQGAYNSPLHF | TGTGCCAGCAGTTCCACCACTCAGGGGGCCTATAATTCACCCCTCCACTTT
NA | NA | TRBJ2-2 | TRBV7-9 | CASSPTPGSQDTGELFF | TGTGCCAGCAGCCCCACACCAGGGTCTCAGGACACCGGGGAGCTGTTTTTT
NA | NA | TRBJ1-2 | TRBV5-1 | CASSRDISNYGYTF | TGCGCCAGCAGTCGGGACATTTCTAACTATGGCTACACCTTC
NA | NA | TRBJ2-7 | TRBV7-9 | CASSLDRTGSYEQYF | TGTGCCAGCAGCCTCGACAGAACAGGCTCCTACGAGCAGTACTTC
TRBD1 | NA | TRBJ1-1 | TRBV19 | CASSLTGVNTEAFF | TGTGCCAGTAGTTTGACAGGGGTGAACACTGAAGCTTTCTTT
NA | NA | TRBJ1-6 | TRBV19 | CASSIMPGDNSPLHF | TGTGCCAGTAGTATAATGCCCGGTGATAATTCACCCCTCCACTTT
TRBD1 | NA | TRBJ1-2 | TRBV2 | CASRAGGEGYGYTF | TGTGCCAGCAGAGCAGGGGGCGAAGGCTATGGCTACACCTTC
NA | once | TRBJ2-7 | TRBV5-4 | CASSDGLPRDSYEQYF | TGTGCCAGCAGCGATGGACTGCCCAGAGATTCCTACGAGCAGTACTTC
NA | NA | TRBJ2-7 | TRBV10-2 | CASSATEPYEQYF | TGCGCCAGCAGTGCGACAGAACCCTACGAGCAGTACTTC
TRBD1 | NA | TRBJ1-6 | TRBV6-6 | CASSRDRGRSPLHF | TGTGCCAGCAGCCGGGACAGGGGCCGTTCACCCCTCCACTTT
TRBD1 | once | TRBJ1-1 | TRBV30 | CAWSEGTGLNTEAFF | TGTGCCTGGAGTGAAGGGACAGGGTTGAACACTGAAGCTTTCTTT
TRBD1 | few | TRBJ1-1 | TRBV18 | CASSSGGGATEAFF | TGTGCCAGCTCAAGCGGAGGGGGCGCGACTGAAGCTTTCTTT
TRBD1 | NA | TRBJ2-7 | TRBV4-1 | CASSQDRPTGASYEQYF | TGCGCCAGCAGCCAAGATCGGCCGACAGGGGCCTCCTACGAGCAGTACTTC
NA | NA | TRBJ2-5 | TRBV14 | CASSQVGKETQYF | TGTGCCAGCAGCCAAGTCGGGAAAGAGACCCAGTACTTC
NA | NA | TRBJ2-2 | TRBV7-8 | CASSGQQGTNTGELFF | TGTGCCAGCAGCGGACAACAGGGTACGAACACCGGGGAGCTGTTTTTT
NA | NA | TRBJ1-1 | TRBV5-4 | CASSSQTDRDTEAFF | TGTGCCAGCAGCTCACAAACCGACAGAGACACTGAAGCTTTCTTT
TRBD2 | once | TRBJ2-5 | TRBV7-2 | CASSLGASGGQETQYF | TGTGCCAGCAGCTTAGGGGCTAGCGGGGGCCAAGAGACCCAGTACTTC
TRBD2 | NA | TRBJ2-1 | TRBV5-1 | CASSPLAGADNEQFF | TGCGCCAGCAGTCCGTTAGCGGGGGCCGACAATGAGCAGTTCTTC
TRBD1 | NA | TRBJ2-2 | TRBV24-1 | CATAKGTATGELFF | TGTGCCACCGCGAAGGGGACAGCTACCGGGGAGCTGTTTTTT
NA | NA | TRBJ1-5 | TRBV7-9 | CASSSQITAGEQPQHF | TGTGCCAGCAGCTCCCAAATCACAGCAGGGGAGCAGCCCCAGCATTTT
NA | NA | TRBJ1-1 | TRBV20-1 | CSAREGILAFF | TGCAGTGCTAGGGAGGGTATTTTGGCTTTCTTT
TRBD1 | NA | TRBJ1-4 | TRBV6-5 | CASRQPGQGGEKLFF | TGTGCCAGCAGACAACCGGGACAGGGGGGTGAAAAACTGTTTTTT
TRBD1 | NA | TRBJ2-7 | TRBV5-1 | CASSYPPGQGGEQYF | TGCGCCAGCAGCTACCCACCGGGACAGGGTGGTGAGCAGTACTTC
NA | NA | TRBJ1-3 | TRBV2 | CASKQGDSGNTIYF | TGTGCCAGCAAACAGGGAGACTCTGGAAACACCATATATTTT
TRBD1 | once | TRBJ2-5 | TRBV28 | CASSLGQGAQYF | TGTGCCAGCAGTCTCGGACAGGGGGCCCAGTACTTC
TRBD1 | NA | TRBJ2-3 | TRBV5-6 | CASAGGRTDTQYF | TGTGCCAGCGCAGGGGGACGGACAGATACGCAGTATTTT
TRBD1 | NA | TRBJ1-2 | TRBV18 | CASSPTSRTGSNYGYTF | TGTGCCAGCTCACCCACTTCTCGGACAGGCAGTAACTATGGCTACACCTTC
TRBD2 | NA | TRBJ2-1 | TRBV7-2 | CASSLVGGGLSYNEQFF | TGTGCCAGCAGCTTAGTTGGCGGGGGGCTCTCCTACAATGAGCAGTTCTTC
NA | few | TRBJ1-2 | TRBV11-2 | CASSLGHGNYGYTF | TGTGCCAGCAGCTTGGGACACGGGAACTATGGCTACACCTTC
NA | few | TRBJ1-1 | TRBV6-6 | CASFGPEGKVNTEAFF | TGTGCCAGCTTCGGGCCCGAGGGTAAAGTGAACACTGAAGCTTTCTTT
TRBD1 | NA | TRBJ2-2 | TRBV19 | CASSEYRGPVTGELFF | TGTGCCAGTAGTGAATACAGGGGGCCGGTCACCGGGGAGCTGTTTTTT